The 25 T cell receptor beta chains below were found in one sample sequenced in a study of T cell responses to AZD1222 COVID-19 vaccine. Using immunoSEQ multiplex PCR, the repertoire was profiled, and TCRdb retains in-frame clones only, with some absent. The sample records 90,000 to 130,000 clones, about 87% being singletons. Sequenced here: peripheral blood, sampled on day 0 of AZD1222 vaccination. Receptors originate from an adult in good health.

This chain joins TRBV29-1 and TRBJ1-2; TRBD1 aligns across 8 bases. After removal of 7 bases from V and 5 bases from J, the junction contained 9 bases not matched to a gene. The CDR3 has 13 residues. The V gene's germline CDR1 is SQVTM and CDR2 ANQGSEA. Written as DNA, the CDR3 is TGCAGCGCCATGACAGGGGCGAAATATGGCTACACCTTC. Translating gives CSAMTGAKYGYTF.

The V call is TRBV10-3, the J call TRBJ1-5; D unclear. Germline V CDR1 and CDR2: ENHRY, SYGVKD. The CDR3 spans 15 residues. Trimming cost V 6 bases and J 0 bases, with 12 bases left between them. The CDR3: CAIRSDGSSNQPQHF. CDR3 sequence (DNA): TGTGCCATCAGATCGGACGGAAGTAGCAATCAGCCCCAGCATTTT.

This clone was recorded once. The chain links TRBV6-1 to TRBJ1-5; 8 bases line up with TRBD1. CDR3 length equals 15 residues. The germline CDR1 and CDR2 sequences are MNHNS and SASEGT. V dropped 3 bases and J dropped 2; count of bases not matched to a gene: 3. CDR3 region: CASSDGQGGNQPQHF. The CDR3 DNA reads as TGTGCCAGCAGTGATGGACAGGGAGGCAATCAGCCCCAGCATTTT.

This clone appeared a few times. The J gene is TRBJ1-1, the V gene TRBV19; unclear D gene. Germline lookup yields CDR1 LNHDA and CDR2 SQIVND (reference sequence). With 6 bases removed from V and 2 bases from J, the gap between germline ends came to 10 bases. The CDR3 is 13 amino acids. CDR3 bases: TGTGCCAGTAGCGCTAAGAGAAACACTGAAGCTTTCTTT. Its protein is CASSAKRNTEAFF.

CDR3 bases: TGCGCCAGCAGCTTGGATACAGGGGTTTTTACCGGGGAGCTGTTTTTT. This encodes CASSLDTGVFTGELFF. The chain recombines TRBV5-1 with TRBJ2-2, with TRBD1 matching over 7 bases. The trim removed 0 bases at V and 5 bases at J, leaving 7 bases unmatched. Germline lookup yields CDR1 SGHRS and CDR2 YFSETQ. This CDR3 is built from 16 residues.

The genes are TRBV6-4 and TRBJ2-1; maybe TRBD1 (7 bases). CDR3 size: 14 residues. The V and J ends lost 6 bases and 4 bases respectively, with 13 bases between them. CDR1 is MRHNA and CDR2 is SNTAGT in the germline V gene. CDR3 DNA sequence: TGTGCCAGCAGGCGGGACAGCCTTTACAATGAGCAGTTCTTC. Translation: CASRRDSLYNEQFF.

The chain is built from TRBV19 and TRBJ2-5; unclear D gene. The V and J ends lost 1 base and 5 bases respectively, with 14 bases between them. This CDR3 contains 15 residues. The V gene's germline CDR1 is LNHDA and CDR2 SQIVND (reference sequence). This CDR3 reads CASSIGSGPLETQYF. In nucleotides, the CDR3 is TGTGCCAGTAGTATAGGTAGTGGCCCATTGGAGACCCAGTACTTC.

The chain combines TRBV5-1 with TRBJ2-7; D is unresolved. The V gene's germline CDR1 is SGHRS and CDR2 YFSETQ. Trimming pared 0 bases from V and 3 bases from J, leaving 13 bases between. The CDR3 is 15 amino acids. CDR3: CASSLGPQDNYEQYF. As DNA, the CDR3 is TGCGCCAGCAGCTTGGGGCCTCAGGATAACTACGAGCAGTACTTC.

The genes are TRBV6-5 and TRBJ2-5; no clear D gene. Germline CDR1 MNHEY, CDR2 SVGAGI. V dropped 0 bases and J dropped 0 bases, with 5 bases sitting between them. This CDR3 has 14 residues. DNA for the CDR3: TGTGCCAGCAGTTACTCCAGCAACCAAGAGACCCAGTACTTC. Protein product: CASSYSSNQETQYF.

The CDR3 here is CASSIAVGQASYEQYF. The CDR3 nucleotides are TGTGCCAGTAGTATAGCTGTGGGACAGGCCTCCTACGAGCAGTACTTC. The rearrangement joins TRBV19 to TRBJ2-7, with 8 bases aligning to TRBD1. This CDR3 has 16 amino acids. The J segment lost 0 bases and the V segment lost 1 base, leaving 5 bases of the junction unmatched. The germline V gene has CDR1 LNHDA and CDR2 SQIVND (reference sequence).

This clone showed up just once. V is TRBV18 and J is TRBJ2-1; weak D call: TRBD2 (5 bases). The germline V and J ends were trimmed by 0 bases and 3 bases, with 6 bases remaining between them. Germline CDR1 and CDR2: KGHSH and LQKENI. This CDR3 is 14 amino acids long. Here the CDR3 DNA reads TGTGCCAGCTCACCACCGAGGGACTACAATGAGCAGTTCTTC. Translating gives CASSPPRDYNEQFF.

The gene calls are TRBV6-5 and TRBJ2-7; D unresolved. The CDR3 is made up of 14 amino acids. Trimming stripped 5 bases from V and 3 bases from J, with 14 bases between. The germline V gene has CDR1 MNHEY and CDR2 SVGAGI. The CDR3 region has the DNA TGTGCCAGCAGTCTATCCCGGGCCGGCTACGAGCAGTACTTC. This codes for CASSLSRAGYEQYF.

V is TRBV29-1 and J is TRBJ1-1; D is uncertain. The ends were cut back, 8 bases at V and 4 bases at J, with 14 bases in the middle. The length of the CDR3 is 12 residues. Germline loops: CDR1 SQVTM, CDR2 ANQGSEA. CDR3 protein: CSFRGLGTEAFF. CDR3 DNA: TGCAGCTTCAGAGGCTTGGGCACTGAAGCTTTCTTT.

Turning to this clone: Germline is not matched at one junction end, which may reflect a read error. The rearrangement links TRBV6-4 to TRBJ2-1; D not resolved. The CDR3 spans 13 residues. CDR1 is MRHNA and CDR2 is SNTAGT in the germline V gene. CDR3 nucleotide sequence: TGTACCAGCAGTGACTTGTACTACAATGAGCAGTTCTTC. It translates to CTSSDLYYNEQFF.

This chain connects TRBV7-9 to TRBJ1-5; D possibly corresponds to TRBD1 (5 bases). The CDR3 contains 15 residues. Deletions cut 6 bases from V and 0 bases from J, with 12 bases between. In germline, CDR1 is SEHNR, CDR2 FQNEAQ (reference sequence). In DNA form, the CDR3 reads TGTGCCAGCAGTTCCACGGGGCATAGCAATCAGCCCCAGCATTTT. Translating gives CASSSTGHSNQPQHF. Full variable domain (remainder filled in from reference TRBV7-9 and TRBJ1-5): DTGVSQNPRHKITKRGQNVTFRCDPISEHNRLYWYRQTLGQGPEFLTYFQNEAQLEKSRLLSDRFSAERPKGSFSTLEIQRTEQGDSAMYLCASSSTGHSNQPQHFGDGTRLSIL.

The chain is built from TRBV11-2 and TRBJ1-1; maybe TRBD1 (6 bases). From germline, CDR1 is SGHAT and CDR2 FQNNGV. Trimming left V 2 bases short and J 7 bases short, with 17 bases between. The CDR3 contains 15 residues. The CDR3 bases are TGTGCCAGCAGCTTAATGCGGGGGCAAGGGGGTGAAGCTTTCTTT. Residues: CASSLMRGQGGEAFF.

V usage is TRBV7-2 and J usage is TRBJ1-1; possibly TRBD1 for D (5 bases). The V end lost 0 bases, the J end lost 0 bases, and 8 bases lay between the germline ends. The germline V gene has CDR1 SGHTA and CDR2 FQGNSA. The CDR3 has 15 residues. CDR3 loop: CASSLAGRVNTEAFF. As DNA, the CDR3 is TGTGCCAGCAGCTTAGCCGGCAGGGTGAACACTGAAGCTTTCTTT. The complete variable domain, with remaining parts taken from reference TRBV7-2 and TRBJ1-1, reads GAGVSQSPSNKVTEKGKDVELRCDPISGHTALYWYRQSLGQGLEFLIYFQGNSAPDKSGLPSDRFSAERTGGSVSTLTIQRTQQEDSAVYLCASSLAGRVNTEAFFGQGTRLTVV.

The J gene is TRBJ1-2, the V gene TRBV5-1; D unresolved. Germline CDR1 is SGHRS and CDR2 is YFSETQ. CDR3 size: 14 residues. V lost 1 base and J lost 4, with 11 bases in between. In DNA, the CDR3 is TGCGCCAGCAGCTTGAGTCCGGGTAGCTATGGCTACACCTTC. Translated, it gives CASSLSPGSYGYTF. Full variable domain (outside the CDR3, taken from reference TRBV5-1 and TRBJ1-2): KAGVTQTPRYLIKTRGQQVTLSCSPISGHRSVSWYQQTPGQGLQFLFEYFSETQRNKGNFPGRFSGRQFSNSRSEMNVSTLELGDSALYLCASSLSPGSYGYTFGSGTRLTVV.

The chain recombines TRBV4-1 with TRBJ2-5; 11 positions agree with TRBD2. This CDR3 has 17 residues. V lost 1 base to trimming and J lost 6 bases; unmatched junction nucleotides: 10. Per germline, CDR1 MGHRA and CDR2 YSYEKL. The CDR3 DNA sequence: TGCGCCAGCAGCCAAGGACTAGCGGGGTCGTTGGTGAAGACCCAGTACTTC. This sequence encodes CASSQGLAGSLVKTQYF.

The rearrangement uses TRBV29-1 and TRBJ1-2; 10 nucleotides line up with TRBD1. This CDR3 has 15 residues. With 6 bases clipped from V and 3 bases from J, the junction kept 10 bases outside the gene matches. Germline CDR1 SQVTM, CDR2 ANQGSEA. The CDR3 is CSVELAGTGDYGYTF. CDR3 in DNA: TGCAGCGTAGAATTAGCCGGGACAGGGGACTATGGCTACACCTTC.

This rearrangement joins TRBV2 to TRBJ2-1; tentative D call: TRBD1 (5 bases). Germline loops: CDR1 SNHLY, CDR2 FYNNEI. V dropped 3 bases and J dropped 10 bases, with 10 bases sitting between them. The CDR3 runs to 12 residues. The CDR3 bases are TGTGCCAGCAGTGACCCCGCAGGGGAGCAGTTCTTC. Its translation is CASSDPAGEQFF.

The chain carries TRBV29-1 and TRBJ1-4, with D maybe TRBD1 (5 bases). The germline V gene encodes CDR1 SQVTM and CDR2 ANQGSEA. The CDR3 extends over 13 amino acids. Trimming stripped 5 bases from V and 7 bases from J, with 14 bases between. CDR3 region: CSVRRQGGEKLFF. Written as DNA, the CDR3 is TGCAGCGTTCGCCGGCAGGGAGGTGAAAAACTGTTTTTT. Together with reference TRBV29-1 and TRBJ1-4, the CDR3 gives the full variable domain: SAVISQKPSRDICQRGTSLTIQCQVDSQVTMMFWYRQQPGQSLTLIATANQGSEATYESGFVIDKFPISRPNLTFSTLTVSNMSPEDSSIYLCSVRRQGGEKLFFGSGTQLSVL.

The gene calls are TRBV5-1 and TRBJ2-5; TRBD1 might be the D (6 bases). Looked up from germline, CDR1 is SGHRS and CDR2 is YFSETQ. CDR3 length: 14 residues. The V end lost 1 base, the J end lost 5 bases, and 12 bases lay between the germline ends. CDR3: CASSLRTVRETQYF. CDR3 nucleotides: TGCGCCAGCAGCTTGCGGACAGTTCGGGAGACCCAGTACTTC.

The CDR3 sequence is CASRTGQYSNQPQHF. The CDR3 DNA follows: TGTGCCAGCAGAACCGGACAATATAGCAATCAGCCCCAGCATTTT. This chain connects TRBV6-5 to TRBJ1-5; a possible D gene is TRBD1 (5 bases). There are 15 residues in the CDR3. CDR1 is MNHEY and CDR2 is SVGAGI in the germline V gene. The V end lost 6 bases, the J end lost 0 bases, and 12 bases lay between the germline ends.

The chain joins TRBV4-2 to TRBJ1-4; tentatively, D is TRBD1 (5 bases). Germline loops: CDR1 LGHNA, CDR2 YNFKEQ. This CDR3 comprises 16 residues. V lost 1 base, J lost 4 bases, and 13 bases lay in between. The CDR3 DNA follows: TGTGCCAGCAGCCAAGGGGGCAATAGGGGTAATGAAAAACTGTTTTTT. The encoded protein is CASSQGGNRGNEKLFF.